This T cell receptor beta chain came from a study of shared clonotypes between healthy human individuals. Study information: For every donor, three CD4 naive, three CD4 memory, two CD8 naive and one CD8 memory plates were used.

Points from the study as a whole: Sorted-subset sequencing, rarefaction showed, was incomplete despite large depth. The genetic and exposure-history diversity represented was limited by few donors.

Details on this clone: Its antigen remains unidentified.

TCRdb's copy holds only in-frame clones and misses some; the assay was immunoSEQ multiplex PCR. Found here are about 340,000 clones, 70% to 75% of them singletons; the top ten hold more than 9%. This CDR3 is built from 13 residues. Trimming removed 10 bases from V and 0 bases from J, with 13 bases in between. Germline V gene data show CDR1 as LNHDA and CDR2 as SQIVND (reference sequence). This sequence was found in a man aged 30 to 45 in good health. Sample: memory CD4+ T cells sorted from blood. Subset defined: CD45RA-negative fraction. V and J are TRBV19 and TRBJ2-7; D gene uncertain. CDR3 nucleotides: TGTGCCACCTCAGACATAATCTCCTACGAGCAGTACTTC. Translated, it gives CATSDIISYEQYF.